The 9 T cell receptor beta chains given below trace back to one sample, sequenced in a study of OX40 agonist ivuxolimab in advanced cancers. The table came from immunoSEQ multiplex PCR; TCRdb's copy has only in-frame clones and leaves some out. The table lists more than 90,000 clones, approximately 80% of them singletons. The source was CD4+ or CD8+ T cells sorted from blood, collected in a trial of the OX40 agonist ivuxolimab. The receptors derive from an adult with an advanced solid tumor such as melanoma, head and neck, liver or kidney cancer.

The DNA of the CDR3 is TGCGCCAGCAGCTTGGGGGACAGCGTGTCCTACGAGCAGTACTTC. Protein product: CASSLGDSVSYEQYF. This chain uses TRBV5-1 with TRBJ2-7, with 7 bases lining up with TRBD1. V shed 0 bases, J shed 1 base, and the junction held 4 bases outside the gene matches. Germline CDR1 SGHRS, CDR2 YFSETQ. The CDR3 sequence is 15 residues long.

The chain recombines TRBV10-3 with TRBJ2-2, with 11 bases that match TRBD2. Germline CDR1 reads ENHRY; CDR2 reads SYGVKD. The V and J ends lost 2 bases and 6 bases, in that order; junction bases with no gene match: 2. This CDR3 is built from 15 residues. The CDR3 DNA is TGTGCCATCAGTGAGACTAGCGGGAGTCCCGGGGAGCTGTTTTTT. Translated: CAISETSGSPGELFF.

To note about this clone: Relative to the germline gene, one junction end is altered; a read error may explain this. The rearrangement links TRBV5-1 to TRBJ2-7, with a weak D call TRBD1 (5 bases). Germline V gene lookup returns CDR1 SGHRS and CDR2 YFSETQ. The CDR3 runs 11 residues. The CDR3 nucleotides read TGCGCCAGCAGCTTGGGGACACGGATTGACTTC. This gives the protein CASSLGTRIDF.

The CDR3 DNA reads TGTGCCAGCAGCCCTGGATGGAGGCTTGACACTGAAGCTTTCTTT. Its translation is CASSPGWRLDTEAFF. The V gene is TRBV28, the J gene TRBJ1-1, with D unresolved. Germline V lookup: CDR1 MDHEN, CDR2 SYDVKM. The length of the CDR3 is 15 residues. V lost 6 bases and J lost 3, with 17 bases in between.

With regard to this clone: In the same sample, other DNA sequences code for this CDR3. This chain links TRBV2 with TRBJ1-2, with 7 nucleotides matching TRBD1. Losses at the gene ends were 4 bases for V and 2 bases for J; bases not matched to a gene: 10. The CDR3 sequence is 16 residues long. Germline CDR1 and CDR2: SNHLY and FYNNEI. CDR3 DNA: TGTGCCAGCAGTGTAGTACGGCAGGGGGTCAACTATGGCTACACCTTC. Residues: CASSVVRQGVNYGYTF. Looking up the rest from reference TRBV2 and TRBJ1-2 gives the full variable domain: EPEVTQTPSHQVTQMGQEVILRCVPISNHLYFYWYRQILGQKVEFLVSFYNNEISEKSEIFDDQFSVERPDGSNFTLKIRSTKLEDSAMYFCASSVVRQGVNYGYTFGSGTRLTVV.

This chain uses TRBV5-4 with TRBJ1-6; the D gene is possibly TRBD1 (6 bases). The V end was cut by 4 bases, the J end by 6 bases, with 17 bases between. CDR3 length: 16 amino acids. CDR1 SGHNT and CDR2 YYREEE come from the germline V gene (reference sequence). The CDR3 loop is CASSRGGQSINSPLHF. CDR3 nucleotide sequence: TGTGCCAGCAGCCGCGGTGGACAGAGTATTAATTCACCCCTCCACTTT.

The chain couples TRBV7-2 to TRBJ1-2; weak D call: TRBD1 (5 bases). This CDR3 region has 16 residues. V was pared by 5 bases and J by 1 base, with 17 bases between. Germline assignment: CDR1 SGHTA and CDR2 FQGNSA. The CDR3 DNA reads as TGTGCCAGCAGCATTCCGTGGGGGACCCGTAACTATGGCTACACCTTC. This sequence encodes CASSIPWGTRNYGYTF.

J is TRBJ2-7 and V is TRBV4-1; 9 positions agree with TRBD2. The CDR3 is 14 residues long. V trimming: 11 bases; J trimming: 2 bases; junction bases outside the gene matches: 10. The germline gives CDR1 MGHRA, CDR2 YSYEKL. The CDR3 region is CAVASGILTYEQYF. The DNA for the CDR3 is TGCGCCGTTGCTAGCGGGATCCTCACCTACGAGCAGTACTTC.

V is TRBV2 and J is TRBJ2-7, with TRBD1 matching 8 bases. The CDR3 loop spans 14 amino acids. CDR1 SNHLY and CDR2 FYNNEI come from the germline V gene. Unmatched junction bases numbered 6, after V lost 4 bases and J lost 4 bases. CDR3 sequence (DNA): TGTGCCAGCAGTGCTGGACAGGGTGGTTACGAGCAGTACTTC. Its translation is CASSAGQGGYEQYF. The entire variable domain, with the rest obtained from reference TRBV2 and TRBJ2-7, is as follows: EPEVTQTPSHQVTQMGQEVILRCVPISNHLYFYWYRQILGQKVEFLVSFYNNEISEKSEIFDDQFSVERPDGSNFTLKIRSTKLEDSAMYFCASSAGQGGYEQYFGPGTRLTVT.